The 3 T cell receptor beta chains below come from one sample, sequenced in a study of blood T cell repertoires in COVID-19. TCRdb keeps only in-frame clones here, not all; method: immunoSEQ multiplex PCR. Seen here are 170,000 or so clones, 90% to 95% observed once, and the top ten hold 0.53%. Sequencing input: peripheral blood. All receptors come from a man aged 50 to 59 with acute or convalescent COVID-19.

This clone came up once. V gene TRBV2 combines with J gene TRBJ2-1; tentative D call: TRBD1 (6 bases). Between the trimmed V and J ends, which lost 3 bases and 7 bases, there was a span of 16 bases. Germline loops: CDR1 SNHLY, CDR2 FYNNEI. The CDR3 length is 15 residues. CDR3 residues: CASSDFPRGRNEQFF. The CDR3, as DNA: TGTGCCAGCAGTGATTTCCCCAGGGGTAGAAATGAGCAGTTCTTC.

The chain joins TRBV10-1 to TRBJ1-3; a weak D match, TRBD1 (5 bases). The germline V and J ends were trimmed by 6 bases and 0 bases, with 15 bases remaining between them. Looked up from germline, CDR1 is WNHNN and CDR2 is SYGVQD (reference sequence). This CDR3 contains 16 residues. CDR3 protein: CASSRVRRHSGNTIYF. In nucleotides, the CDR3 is TGCGCCAGCAGCAGGGTAAGGCGGCACTCTGGAAACACCATATATTTT.

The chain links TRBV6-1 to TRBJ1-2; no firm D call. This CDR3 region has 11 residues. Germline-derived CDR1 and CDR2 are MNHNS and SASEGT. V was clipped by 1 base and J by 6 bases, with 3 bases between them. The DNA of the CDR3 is TGTGCCAGCAGTGAAGTCGATGGCTACACCTTC. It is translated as CASSEVDGYTF.